This is a list of T cell receptor beta chains from one sample in a study. TCRdb reprocessed the RT-PCR reads with MiXCR, giving one entry per CDR3 protein. The data hold around 700,000 distinct CDR3 sequences, with about 14% observed a single time. Material: memory CD4+ T cells from blood. The receptor set was obtained from a female donor in good health, serving as a healthy control. Both conserved end residues are part of each CDR3. Each record gives: clone size, V gene, J gene, CDR3 length, CDR3 protein. Clone size is given for some rows only: seen once, a few or many times, or a class if the clone is expanded.

few	TRBV6-6	TRBJ2-2	14	CASCGGRLSGELFF
many	TRBV29-1	TRBJ2-1	16	CSSLAGLTSSYNEQFF
NA	TRBV12-3/TRBV12-4	TRBJ1-5	14	CASSLKKPNQPQHF
few	TRBV5-1	TRBJ1-2	14	CASSPREGNYGYTF
many	TRBV18	TRBJ2-1	13	CASSPADRRGQFF
few	TRBV10-3	TRBJ1-2	12	CAIKGQGGGYTF
NA	TRBV7-9	TRBJ2-1	11	CAASVYNEQFF
once	TRBV19	TRBJ1-5	13	CASRDSRNQPQHF
few	TRBV10-1	TRBJ2-3	13	CASSPSWADTQYF
NA	TRBV12-3/TRBV12-4	TRBJ2-7	13	CASSQTSLGEQYF
few	TRBV4-1	TRBJ1-2	15	CASSQDQGTLSGYTF
NA	TRBV16	TRBJ2-3	15	CASSQSAASQDTQYF
many	TRBV6-1	TRBJ2-1	14	CASSAGVNSNEQFF
NA	TRBV5-1	TRBJ2-2	15	CASSGTSHGGGELFF
NA	TRBV9	TRBJ1-1	13	CASSATRTGEAFF
many	TRBV3-1	TRBJ1-6	17	CASSQDWTGSLNSPLHF
many	TRBV20-1	TRBJ1-2	14	CSAPDLTPLYGYTF
few	TRBV7-9	TRBJ1-3	16	CASSLGFEGSGNTIYF
few	TRBV7-9	TRBJ1-5	14	CASSLDGGSQPQHF
many	TRBV6-5	TRBJ1-2	16	CASSQKAVTGSYGYTF
many	TRBV7-6	TRBJ1-6	14	CASSLSSYNSPLHF
many	TRBV20-1	TRBJ2-7	13	CSASGTGSYEQYF
NA	TRBV20-1	TRBJ1-4	13	CSATSVTNEKLFF
many	TRBV7-7	TRBJ2-7	14	CASSLDPVSYEQYF
NA	TRBV7-2	TRBJ2-1	15	CASSLLAGGEWEQFF
NA	TRBV28	TRBJ1-5	14	CASSYGTSNQPQHF
NA	TRBV10-2	TRBJ2-7	15	CASSERASGSYEQYF
NA	TRBV7-9	TRBJ2-7	13	CASSLPGRGEQYF
NA	TRBV6-1	TRBJ2-7	11	CASSDAKEQYF
NA	TRBV20-1	TRBJ2-4	16	CSARANRGGNKNIQYF
NA	TRBV7-2	TRBJ2-1	16	CASSFLGLSSYNEQFF
few	TRBV20-1	TRBJ1-1	13	CSAVEGVNTEAFF
NA	TRBV28	TRBJ2-1	15	CASSLAGGRRGEQFF
once	TRBV19	TRBJ2-1	14	CASSMAQGENEQFF
few	TRBV12-3/TRBV12-4	TRBJ1-1	14	CASRPQGQNTEAFF
many	TRBV29-1	TRBJ1-5	14	CSVRQGGDNQPQHF
NA	TRBV15	TRBJ1-5	14	CATSSPQGLQPQHF
NA	TRBV6-5	TRBJ2-3	15	CASRRLADFTDTQYF
few	TRBV5-1	TRBJ2-5	16	CASSYTTSGGEKTQYF
few	TRBV6-5	TRBJ2-1	13	CASSSPAAGEQFF
few	TRBV9	TRBJ2-5	13	CASSAKPQGTQYF
few	TRBV9	TRBJ2-2	14	CASSVGRDTGELFF
NA	TRBV7-3	TRBJ2-1	13	CASSLAPPNEQFF
few	TRBV12-3/TRBV12-4	TRBJ1-5	13	CASSFSQGQPQHF
many	TRBV10-3	TRBJ2-2	12	CAIREGVGELFF
many	TRBV6-6	TRBJ2-1	11	CASSPTGEQFF